The sequence of this T cell receptor beta chain was determined in a study of blood T cells in healthy people across ages. This clonotype was counted a few times. Germline values: CDR1 SGHTA, CDR2 FQGNSA. V gave up 4 bases and J gave up 4 bases; unmatched junction bases: 8. The CDR3 spans 16 residues. A second roughly 6 to 12 cycle PCR used barcoded and J-beta primers. Unique molecular identifiers of 12 random nucleotides labeled each cDNA. TCRdb itself ran the 5' RACE reads through MiXCR, one entry per CDR3 protein. The data hold about 640,000 distinct CDR3 sequences, with approximately 59% observed a single time. Per-sample PBMC isolation yielded at least 6.5 million cells.

This TCR was recovered from a man aged 60-69 years in good health. V is TRBV7-2 and J is TRBJ2-3; 10 positions agree with TRBD2. Source material: blood. The CDR3 protein is CASSSPLAGGSDTQYF. The CDR3, as DNA: TGTGCCAGCAGCTCACCCTTAGCGGGGGGTTCAGATACGCAGTATTTT.